This T cell receptor beta chain is drawn from a study of T cell responses to AZD1222 COVID-19 vaccine (TCRdb year 2021). Context from the whole study: TCR sequencing covered more than 230 trial participants: 200 to 220 given two doses of AZD1222 and approximately 26 given two doses of MenACWY control vaccine. Trial participants were enrolled into age subgroups of 18-55, 56-69 and 70-plus years, which contained 148, 28 and 57 TCR-sequenced participants, respectively.

The time point label of this sample denotes: about 28 days (+/-7) after the second vaccine dose. Because spike-specific TCR depth and breadth did not differ between the two schedules, AZD1222 recipients who got a second dose at roughly 4 weeks were pooled with those who got a second dose at roughly 12 weeks. Vaccinee samples were obtained from the UK trials COV001 and COV002, which included a single-blind randomized controlled phase 2/3 trial of AZD1222 (ChAdOx1 nCoV-19) in healthy adults. Trial participant PBMC samples were collected at day 0 and day 28 after the second dose for TCRbeta chain sequencing. With regard to this clone: Its antigen is not yet known. No much larger clonotype is one base removed from it; base qualities were not supplied.

Overall study results and their limits: Because no day 14 peak-response samples were available, repertoires were characterized only after the peak T cell response. The 56-69-year group was small, and its depth increase did not reach significance, likely because of low power. CD4 TCRs associated with the vaccine covered the entire spike protein, and the dominant responses were in regions 160-218 and 743-854. Conclusions about previously exposed vaccinees were limited because only six AZD1222 recipients were SARS-CoV-2 seropositive at baseline. Reportedly, almost half of the unique spike-specific TCRs recognized epitopes lying outside the regions that are mutated in the B.1.351 and B.1.1.7 variants. After two AZD1222 doses, both the breadth and the depth of spike-specific TCRs were significantly higher than at day 0 and than in MenACWY recipients. Participants were mostly white British, with more females than males. The authors suggested clonal diversity may have been underestimated.

The CDR3 regions of human TCRbeta chains were analyzed by immunosequencing. The authors' pipeline ran thus. Repertoire TCRs were matched against a reference library of SARS-CoV-2-specific TCRs generated with the MIRA antigen-specificity platform. Breadth meant the fraction of unique TCRs that were SARS-CoV-2-associated, whereas depth meant the fraction of total T cells that were SARS-CoV-2-associated. Each spike-specific TCR was assigned to its reactive spike region and to a CD4 or CD8 class using the MIRA data. Log10-transformed breadth and depth values were compared by one-way ANOVA with Sidak's multiple comparisons tests. In its TCRdb copy, this immuneACCESS table keeps in-frame sequences only and misses some clones. Where compared with another copy, unresolved V genes explain less than half of these, and the others have no known cause. V and J calls plus clone size are reproduced from that table; the DNA served to infer D and trimming. The sample table shows 150,000 or so clones, and around 87% are seen once. About a tenth of the sample is held by the ten biggest clonotypes.

This specimen was peripheral blood, taken 28 days after the second AZD1222 dose. The receptor was derived from an adult who received the AZD1222 COVID-19 vaccine.

At the DNA level, the sequence is TGTGCCAGCACCCCCGGGTACGGGGAGACCCAGTACTTC. It translates as CASTPGYGETQYF. Here the chain combines TRBV5-8 and TRBJ2-5, with the D gene not confidently named. Measured from the cysteine to the phenylalanine, the CDR3 is 13 residues long. Only the CDR3 portion is preserved as DNA: 39 bases, with reading frame beginning at the first base. CDR1 and CDR2 are drawn from the germline V gene: SGHTS, YDEGEE. The junction shows trimming of 6 bases on V and 5 bases on J, plus 14 bases between the germline ends.